Below, 5 T cell receptor beta chains from the same sample are listed, as sequenced in a study of molecular identifiers for immune sequencing clone quantification (dated by TCRdb to 2017 to 2018). Library prep was done by PCR. TCRdb names NextSeq 500 as the instrument used. TCRdb's own reprocessing of the public reads used fastp at Q25 and MiXCR and kept productive beta chains. Every entry covers one CDR3 protein and lists the most common genes and DNA from its rows. Counted in this sample were approximately 500,000 distinct CDR3 sequences; around 23% of them appeared once. Approximately 0.76% of the sample is held by the ten biggest clonotypes. Material for sequencing was naive CD8+ T cells from blood, with Jurkat cell RNA spiked in. The meaning of the sample's cell subset or site label: FACS-sorted CD8+CD4-CCR7+CD45RA+ naive T cells. Every receptor here comes from a human donor in good health. Some libraries in this study had Jurkat cell RNA spiked in.

V and J are TRBV6-1 and TRBJ2-7, with D possibly TRBD1 on 5 matching bases. The V end lost 7 bases, the J end lost 3 bases, and 16 bases lay between the germline ends. The CDR3 runs to 14 residues. Germline CDR1 reads MNHNS; CDR2 reads SASEGT. The CDR3 is CASMVAGWSYEQYF. The CDR3 nucleotides are TGTGCCAGCATGGTGGCAGGGTGGAGCTACGAGCAGTACTTC.

The chain has TRBV29-1 and TRBJ2-1; weak D call: TRBD1 (6 bases). This CDR3 comprises 14 residues. Germline V gene data show CDR1 as SQVTM and CDR2 as ANQGSEA. V was cut by 1 base and J by 0 bases, with 7 bases left in between. The CDR3 sequence is CSVEVDSSYNEQFF. The DNA of the CDR3 is TGCAGCGTTGAAGTGGACAGCTCCTACAATGAGCAGTTCTTC.

The rearrangement joins TRBV4-1 to TRBJ2-7, with D possibly TRBD1 on 5 matching bases. The V gene's germline CDR1 is MGHRA and CDR2 YSYEKL. The CDR3 sequence is 14 residues long. V was pared by 8 bases and J by 6 bases, with 20 bases between. CDR3: CASGPKTQGFEQYF. The CDR3 nucleotides are TGCGCCAGCGGCCCGAAAACCCAGGGTTTCGAGCAGTACTTC.

Ten or more counts support this clonotype. This chain links TRBV6-1 with TRBJ1-1; 9 positions agree with TRBD1. Germline V gene sequence: CDR1 MNHNS, CDR2 SASEGT. V shed 2 bases and J 5 bases; nucleotides not matched to a gene: 6. This CDR3 region has 15 residues. This chain's CDR3 is CASSEPTGGETEAFF. The CDR3 DNA reads as TGTGCCAGCAGTGAACCGACAGGGGGAGAGACTGAAGCTTTCTTT.

The chain uses TRBV5-6 and TRBJ1-1; D not certain. The length of the CDR3 is 11 residues. The germline gives CDR1 SGHDT, CDR2 YYEEEE. The V end lost 0 bases, the J end lost 7 bases, and 4 bases lay between the germline ends. Written as DNA, the CDR3 is TGTGCCAGCAGCTTGGATTATGAAGCTTTCTTT. Translating gives CASSLDYEAFF.